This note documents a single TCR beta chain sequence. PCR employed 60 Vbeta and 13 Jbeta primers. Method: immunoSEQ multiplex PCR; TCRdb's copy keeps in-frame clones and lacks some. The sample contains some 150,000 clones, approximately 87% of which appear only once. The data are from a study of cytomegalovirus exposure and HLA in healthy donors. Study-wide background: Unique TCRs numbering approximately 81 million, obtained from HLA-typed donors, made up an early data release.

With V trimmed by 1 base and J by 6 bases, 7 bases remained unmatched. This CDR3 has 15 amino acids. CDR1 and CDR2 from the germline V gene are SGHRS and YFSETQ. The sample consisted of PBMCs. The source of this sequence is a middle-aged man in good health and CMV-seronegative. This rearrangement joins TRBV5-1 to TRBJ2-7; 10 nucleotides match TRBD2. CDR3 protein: CASSLNLAGVREQYF. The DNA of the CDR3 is TGCGCCAGCAGCTTGAACCTAGCGGGAGTTCGCGAGCAGTACTTC.